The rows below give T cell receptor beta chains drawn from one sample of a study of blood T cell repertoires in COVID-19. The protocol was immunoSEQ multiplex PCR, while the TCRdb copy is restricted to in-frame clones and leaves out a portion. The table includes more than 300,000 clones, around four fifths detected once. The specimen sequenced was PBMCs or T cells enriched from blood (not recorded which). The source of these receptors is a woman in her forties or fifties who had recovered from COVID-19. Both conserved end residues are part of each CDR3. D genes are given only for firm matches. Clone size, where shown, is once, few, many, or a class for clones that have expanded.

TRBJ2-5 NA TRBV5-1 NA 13 TGCGCCAGCAGCTTGGACACCCAAGAGACCCAGTACTTC CASSLDTQETQYF
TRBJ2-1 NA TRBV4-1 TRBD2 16 TGCGCCAGCAGCCAGCCGACTAGCGGGAGGCGGAATGAGCAGTTCTTC CASSQPTSGRRNEQFF
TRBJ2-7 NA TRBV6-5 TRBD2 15 TGTGCCAGCAGCACTAGCGGGGTCAGCTCCTACGAGCAGTACTTC CASSTSGVSSYEQYF
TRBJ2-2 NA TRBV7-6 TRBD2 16 TGTGCCAGCAGCTCTACTAGCGGTCTACCCACCGGGGAGCTGTTTTTT CASSSTSGLPTGELFF
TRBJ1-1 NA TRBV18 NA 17 TGTGCCAGCTCACCGAGCGCCGGGGGGGCGGGGAGCACTGAAGCTTTCTTT CASSPSAGGAGSTEAFF
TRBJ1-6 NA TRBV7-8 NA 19 TGTGCCAGCAGCTTAGTTCCCCCCGTCGGACAGACAAATAATTCACCCCTCCACTTT CASSLVPPVGQTNNSPLHF
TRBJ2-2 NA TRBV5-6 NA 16 TGTGCCAGCAGCTTGTTGGCGGGGAAGAACACCGGGGAGCTGTTTTTT CASSLLAGKNTGELFF
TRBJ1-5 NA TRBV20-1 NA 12 TGCAGTGCTAGTCGGGTGGATCAGCCCCAGCATTTT CSASRVDQPQHF
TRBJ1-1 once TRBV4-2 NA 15 TGTGCCAGCAGCCAAGAATCAGGAGGGTTCCCTGAAGCTTTCTTT CASSQESGGFPEAFF
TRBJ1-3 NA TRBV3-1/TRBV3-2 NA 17 TGTGCCAGCAGCCAAGGCGGATCAGGGGCGCATGGAAACACCATATATTTT CASSQGGSGAHGNTIYF
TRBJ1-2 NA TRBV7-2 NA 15 TGTGCCAGCAGCTTCAGGGGCAGTTTCAACTATGGCTACACCTTC CASSFRGSFNYGYTF
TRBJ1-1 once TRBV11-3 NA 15 TGTGCCAGCAGCTTAGAGGGAGGCGCGAACACTGAAGCTTTCTTT CASSLEGGANTEAFF
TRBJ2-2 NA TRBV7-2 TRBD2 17 TGTGCCAGCTATATCCTTGGCGGGAGAGGGGTAGCCGGGGAGCTGTTTTTT CASYILGGRGVAGELFF
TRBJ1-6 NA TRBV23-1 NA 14 TGCGCCAGCAGTCAAAACAGCTGCAATTCACCCCTCCACTTT CASSQNSCNSPLHF
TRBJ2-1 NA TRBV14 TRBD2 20 TGTGCCAGCAGCCAAGTCTTTGGGATGGCTAGCGGGAGTCCCTACAATGAGCAGTTCTTC CASSQVFGMASGSPYNEQFF
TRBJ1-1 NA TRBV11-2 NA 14 TGTGCCAGCAGCTATAGTCAGGGGAACACTGAAGCTTTCTTT CASSYSQGNTEAFF
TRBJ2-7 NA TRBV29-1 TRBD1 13 TGCAGCGCGTCGGACAGGAGGTCCTACGAGCAGTACTTC CSASDRRSYEQYF
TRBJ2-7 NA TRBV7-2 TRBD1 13 TGTGCCAGCAGCTTAACAGGGGAACACGAGCAGTACTTC CASSLTGEHEQYF
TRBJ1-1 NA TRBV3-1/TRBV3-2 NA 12 TGTGCCAGCAGCTCAGCAGGGATTGAAGCTTTCTTT CASSSAGIEAFF
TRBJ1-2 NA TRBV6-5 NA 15 TGTGCCAGCAGTTACTCGATCGGGATGAACTATGGCTACACCTTC CASSYSIGMNYGYTF
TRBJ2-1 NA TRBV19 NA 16 TGTGCCAGTAGTATAGCAGTAAGATTAAGCTACAATGAGCAGTTCTTC CASSIAVRLSYNEQFF
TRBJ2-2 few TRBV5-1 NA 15 TGCGCCAGCAGCCCGTCGGGGGTAGGATCCGGGGAGCTGTTTTTT CASSPSGVGSGELFF
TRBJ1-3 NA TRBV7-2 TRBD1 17 TGTGCCAGCAGCTCCAGGACAGGGGTCCCCTCTGGAAACACCATATATTTT CASSSRTGVPSGNTIYF
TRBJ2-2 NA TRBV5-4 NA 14 TGTGCCAGCAGCTTACGGGATCTCACCGGGGAGCTGTTTTTT CASSLRDLTGELFF
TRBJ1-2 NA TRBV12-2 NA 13 TGTGCAAGTCCCCGCCCCGGGACAGGAGGCTACACCTTC CASPRPGTGGYTF
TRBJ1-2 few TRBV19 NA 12 TGTGCCAGTAGTTTTAGGGGCGAGGGCTACACCTTC CASSFRGEGYTF
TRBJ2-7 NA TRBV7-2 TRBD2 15 TGTGCCAGCAGCTTAATGTCTAGCGGGAACTACGAGCAGTACTTC CASSLMSSGNYEQYF
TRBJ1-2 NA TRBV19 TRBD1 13 TGTGCCAGTACCTCAGGGGGACAGATTGGCTACACCTTC CASTSGGQIGYTF
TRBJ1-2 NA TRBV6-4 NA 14 TGTGCCAGCAGCATAGACAGCTCCCTGGGTGGCTACACCTTC CASSIDSSLGGYTF
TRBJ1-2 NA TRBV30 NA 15 TGTGCCTGGAGTACGGCGGCAGGGGCTAACTATGGCTACACCTTC CAWSTAAGANYGYTF
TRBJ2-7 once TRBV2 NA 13 TGTGCCAGCAGTGGGGCAGGGCTTTACGAGCAGTACTTC CASSGAGLYEQYF
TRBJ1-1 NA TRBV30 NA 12 TGTGCCTGGAGTTCGGAGGGACGTGAAGCTTTCTTT CAWSSEGREAFF
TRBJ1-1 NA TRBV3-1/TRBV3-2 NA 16 TGTGCCAGCAGCCAAGCGAGCCAGACAGGTAGCAATGAAGCTTTCTTT CASSQASQTGSNEAFF
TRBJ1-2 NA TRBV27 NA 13 TGTGCCAGCAAGCAGGGCCATAACTATGGCTACACCTTC CASKQGHNYGYTF
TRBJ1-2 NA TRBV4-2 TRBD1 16 TGTGCCAGCAGCCTAGAAGGGGGCAACCTTAAGTATGGCTACACCTTC CASSLEGGNLKYGYTF
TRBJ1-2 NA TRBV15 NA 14 TGTGCCACCAGCAGGCGCCAGGGGAGATTAGGCTACACCTTC CATSRRQGRLGYTF
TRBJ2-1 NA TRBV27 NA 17 TGTGCCAGCAGAACATCAATACAGGCTCGGCCCTACAATGAGCAGTTCTTC CASRTSIQARPYNEQFF
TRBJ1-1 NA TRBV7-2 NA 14 TGTGCCAGCAGCTTAATGGACAAGAACACTGAAGCTTTCTTT CASSLMDKNTEAFF
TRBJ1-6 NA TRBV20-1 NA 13 TGCAGTGCTAGTAGGCTCAACAGGGTCCCCCTCCACTTT CSASRLNRVPLHF
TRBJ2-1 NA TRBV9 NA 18 TGTGCCAGCAGCCCATCGAGTAGGGGACTCCTAACATACAATGAGCAGTTCTTC CASSPSSRGLLTYNEQFF
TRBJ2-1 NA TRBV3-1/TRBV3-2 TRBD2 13 TGTGCCAGCAGCCTCCCGGGGGGGAGTGAGCAGTTCTTC CASSLPGGSEQFF
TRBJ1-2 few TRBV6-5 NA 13 TGTGCCAGCAGTTACGACACGAACTATGGCTACACCTTC CASSYDTNYGYTF
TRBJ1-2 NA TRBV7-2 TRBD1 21 TGTGCCAGCAGCTTAGCGAGGTGGACAGGGGCGCGACCCTTAGCTAACTATGGCTACACCTTC CASSLARWTGARPLANYGYTF
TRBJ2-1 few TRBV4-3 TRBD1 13 TGCGCCAGCAGCCAGAGGACAGGGAATGAGCAGTTCTTC CASSQRTGNEQFF
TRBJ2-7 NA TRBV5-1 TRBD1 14 TGCGCCAGCAGCTCCGGGACAGGCCAAGTCGAGCAGTACTTC CASSSGTGQVEQYF
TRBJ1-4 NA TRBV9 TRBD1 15 TGTGCCAGCAGCAAAGACAGGGGGCGGAATGAAAAACTGTTTTTT CASSKDRGRNEKLFF
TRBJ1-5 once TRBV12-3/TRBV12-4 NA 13 TGTGCCAGCAACGGGGGTAGCAATCAGCCCCAGCATTTT CASNGGSNQPQHF
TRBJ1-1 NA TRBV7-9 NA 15 TGTGCCAGCAGCTTAGCACAGGGAGGGTACACTGAAGCTTTCTTT CASSLAQGGYTEAFF
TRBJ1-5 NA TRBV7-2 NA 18 TGTGCCAGCAGCTTAGCGCCCTGGGGCAGATCCCTTAATCAGCCCCAGCATTTT CASSLAPWGRSLNQPQHF
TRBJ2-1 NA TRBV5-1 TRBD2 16 TGCGCCAGCAGCAAGGGACTAGCGGGACCGTACAATGAGCAGTTCTTC CASSKGLAGPYNEQFF
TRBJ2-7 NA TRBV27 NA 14 TGTGCCAGCAGTTCGGAGGTGGGTTTCGACGAGCAGTACTTC CASSSEVGFDEQYF
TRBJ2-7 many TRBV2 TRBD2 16 TGTGCCAGCAGTGTCCAGACTAGCGGGCCATCCTACGAGCAGTACTTC CASSVQTSGPSYEQYF
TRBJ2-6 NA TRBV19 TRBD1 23 TGTGCCAGTAGTATGGGGACAGGAGGAGAGGGTTGGAATATTGTCTCTGGGGCCAACGTCCTGACTTTC CASSMGTGGEGWNIVSGANVLTF
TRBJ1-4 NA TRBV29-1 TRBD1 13 TGCAGCGTTACCACAGGGGATAATGAAAAACTGTTTTTT CSVTTGDNEKLFF
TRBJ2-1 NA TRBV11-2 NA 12 TGTGCCAGCAGCTTACGTTACAATGAGCAGTTCTTC CASSLRYNEQFF
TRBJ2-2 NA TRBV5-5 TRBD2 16 TGTGCCAGCAGCTTGGACGCGGGAGTATCTACCGGGGAGCTGTTTTTT CASSLDAGVSTGELFF